This T cell receptor beta chain emerged from a study of T-cell memory formation after mild COVID-19 (dated by TCRdb to the early 2020s). Study-wide context: TCR sequence clusters from the two donors were largely donor specific. In a couple of donors, T-cell clones that expanded and contracted after mild COVID-19 were tracked by sequencing TCRalpha and TCRbeta repertoires over time. The cohort comprised two young, previously healthy adult volunteers, one female and one male. On the study overall, not on this receptor specifically: Only a couple of mild cases were covered in the study, and larger cohorts including severe cases with pre-infection samples were considered necessary. Clones contracting from day 15 to 85 had balanced CD4/CD8 phenotypes, while a second wave expanding from day 15 to 37 was biased towards CD4+. Some responding clones were detected in pre-infection memory, which suggested that pre-existing cross-reactive memory T cells had joined the SARS-CoV-2 response. Contracting CD4+ clones were located mainly in the CM and EM memory subsets, whereas CD8+ clones were found to be enriched in EMRA. The second-wave clones that peaked on day 37 were not confirmed to be SARS-CoV-2 specific.

As concerns this clonotype: The antigen it binds to is not known. A much larger clone is a single base away; this may be a read error.

The instrument was an Illumina NovaSeq 6000. cDNA libraries for TCRalpha and TCRbeta were prepared by 5'RACE using constant-segment primers, with sample barcodes and unique molecular identifiers added. Trizol reagent was used to extract RNA from every sample. The libraries were amplified in two PCR steps, and the second step added a second sample barcode and Illumina TruSeq adapters. The libraries were sequenced on an Illumina NovaSeq using 2 x 150 bp paired-end reads. From the authors' description of their analysis: The reads were demultiplexed and collapsed into UMI-guided consensus sequences using migec v1.2.7. With mixcr v2.1.11, UMI consensuses were aligned to TRA and TRB V and J templates and assembled into clonotypes. A clonotype was counted as expanded or contracted only when both edgeR and NoisET called the clonotype significant, with the noise models trained on biological replicates. For edgeR calls, a false discovery rate-adjusted p below 0.01 and a log2 fold-change threshold of 1 were applied. As an exploratory analysis of dynamics, max-normalized trajectories of the 1000 most abundant clonotypes were examined with PCA combined with hierarchical clustering. Separately sequenced CD4+ and CD8+ repertoires were used to assign the CD4 or CD8 phenotype of responding clones. The public sequencing data were trimmed at Q25 with fastp and processed into clonotypes with MiXCR by TCRdb, which kept only in-frame beta chains. Merged by CDR3 protein, the rows form single entries marked with the most common genes and DNA. Here the V and J calls rest on TCRdb's processing, not on the authors' analysis. In this sample the table shows about 260,000 distinct CDR3 sequences, around 15% of which occur a single time. The ten largest clones capture roughly 22% of the sample.

PBMCs were isolated by Ficoll-Paque density gradient centrifugation. Inclusive of the bounding cysteine and phenylalanine, the CDR3 is 13 residues long. Kept here is only the CDR3 DNA, which spans 39 bases and is read in frame from base 1. V is clipped by 5 bases and J by 7 bases, and the sequence between their germline boundaries is 17 bases long. From a lookup of the germline V gene (reference sequence), CDR1 and CDR2 are DFQATT and SNEGSKA. The chain joins TRBV20-1 to TRBJ2-5; TRBD2 is perhaps the D gene, given 5 matching bases. The specimen was PBMCs or a T cell subset sorted from them (not recorded which). The source is a man aged 18 to 30 who had mild COVID-19 (a few samples of this study predate the infection). The sample titles of this study are shuffled in the database, so cell type and time point are left out; the donor was told from shared clones. The DNA is TGCAGTGCTCGGGTCTCGGCACTAGGGACCCAGTACTTC. This codes for CSARVSALGTQYF.